This T cell receptor (beta chain) was found in a study of Ad26.COV2.S vaccination and SARS-CoV-2 variants. J gave up 6 bases and V 4 bases, and 11 bases lay outside the gene matches. This CDR3 region has 15 residues. The germline CDR1 and CDR2 sequences are SGHNT and YYREEE (reference sequence). Clones were sequenced by immunoSEQ multiplex PCR, and TCRdb holds only the in-frame ones, with some missing. Of more than 250,000 clones in the sample, about 90% are singletons; the top ten hold more than 2.5%. Documented treatment: approximately 18 received Ad26.COV2.S at low or high dose, single or two shots; roughly 5 received placebo; per-sample allocation not given. Each sample was drawn 63 days after the first injection (of vaccine or placebo).

The clonotype originates from a person between 18 and 65 years old who received the Ad26.COV2.S COVID-19 vaccine or a placebo. The material sequenced was peripheral blood, taken in a trial of Ad26.COV2.S vaccine versus placebo. The genes are TRBV5-4 and TRBJ2-3; TRBD2 matches 7 bases. This CDR3 reads CASSRSGGEGDTQYF. In DNA, the CDR3 is TGTGCCAGCAGCCGGTCTGGCGGGGAGGGGGATACGCAGTATTTT.